This paragraph reports one T cell receptor beta chain. The data belong to a study of CD8 T cells in Susac syndrome. Healthy donors constituted the control group, matched for age and sex. Looked up from germline, CDR1 is DFQATT and CDR2 is SNEGSKA (reference sequence). The trim removed 5 bases at V and 2 bases at J, leaving 14 bases unmatched. The CDR3 extends over 17 amino acids. Reverse transcription of about 0.5 to 1 ug RNA was performed with random hexamers. MiXCR, applied by TCRdb to the immunoSEQ multiplex PCR reads, yields one record per CDR3 protein. The table shows under 200,000 distinct CDR3 sequences, with around 96% occurring only once.

The rearrangement uses TRBV20-1 and TRBJ1-2; 10 bases are a match to TRBD1. The sequence was obtained from a human donor in good health. Sequencing was carried out using CD4+ T cells from PBMCs. CDR3 coding DNA: TGCAGTGCTGTACAGACGACAGGGGGCGTTAGGAACTATGGCTACACCTTC. Translated, it gives CSAVQTTGGVRNYGYTF.